The 32 T cell receptor beta chains below were found in one sample sequenced in a study of blood T cell repertoires in COVID-19. The data were produced by immunoSEQ multiplex PCR, yet TCRdb's version contains in-frame clones alone and is incomplete. Seen here are approximately 260,000 clones, about nine tenths observed once, and the top ten hold about 6.3%. Sequences were obtained from PBMCs or T cells enriched from blood (not recorded which). The receptors shown here come from a woman in her 30s with acute COVID-19.

The chain couples TRBV7-9 to TRBJ2-3; the D gene is possibly TRBD1 (5 bases). Germline V gene lookup returns CDR1 SEHNR and CDR2 FQNEAQ (reference sequence). The germline V and J ends were trimmed by 0 bases and 1 base, with 8 bases remaining between them. The length of the CDR3 is 15 residues. The CDR3 nucleotides are TGTGCCAGCAGCTTAGCCCCCAGGGGCACAGATACGCAGTATTTT. The encoded protein is CASSLAPRGTDTQYF.

This chain connects TRBV11-3 to TRBJ2-3; 10 nucleotides match TRBD1. The CDR3 spans 15 residues. Germline trimming cut 4 bases from V and 2 bases from J; bases unmatched to any gene: 3. Germline V gene sequence: CDR1 SGHNT, CDR2 YENEEA. Here the CDR3 DNA reads TGTGCCAGCAGCTCTGGGACAGGGGCCACAGATACGCAGTATTTT. This translates into CASSSGTGATDTQYF. The variable domain in full, with the rest retrieved from reference TRBV11-3 and TRBJ2-3, is EAGVVQSPRYKIIEKKQPVAFWCNPISGHNTLYWYLQNLGQGPELLIRYENEEAVDDSQLPKDRFSAERLKGVDSTLKIQPAELGDSAVYLCASSSGTGATDTQYFGPGTRLTVL.

V is TRBV4-3 and J is TRBJ2-5; tentative D call: TRBD2 (5 bases). The CDR3 is made up of 15 amino acids. Trimming removed 3 bases from V and 0 bases from J, with 11 bases in between. Germline V gene lookup returns CDR1 LGHNA and CDR2 YSLEER. The CDR3 DNA sequence: TGCGCCAGCAGCCACATTGGACTGGACCAAGAGACCCAGTACTTC. Translation: CASSHIGLDQETQYF.

V is TRBV3-1 (or the pseudogene TRBV3-2) and J is TRBJ2-7; 7 bases align to TRBD1. The V gene end was trimmed by 4 bases and the J gene end by 3 bases; junction bases not matched to a gene: 6. Germline V gives CDR1 LGHDT, CDR2 YNNKEL (reference sequence). The length of the CDR3 is 14 residues. CDR3 nucleotides: TGTGCCAGCAGCCGCGGACAGGACAACTACGAGCAGTACTTC. It yields the protein CASSRGQDNYEQYF.

This clone occurred once. CDR3 in amino acids: CASSEGWQGQEPQHF. Written as DNA, the CDR3 is TGTGCCAGCAGTGAAGGTTGGCAGGGGCAGGAGCCCCAGCATTTT. The chain links TRBV6-1 to TRBJ1-5; D possibly corresponds to TRBD1 (6 bases). Trimming took 1 base from V and 8 from J, leaving 15 bases between them. This CDR3 is 15 amino acids long. Germline lookup yields CDR1 MNHNS and CDR2 SASEGT.

J is TRBJ2-2 and V is TRBV2; 7 nucleotides match TRBD2. This CDR3 region has 14 residues. In germline, CDR1 is SNHLY, CDR2 FYNNEI. V lost 4 bases to trimming and J lost 5 bases; unmatched junction nucleotides: 4. CDR3 in amino acids: CASSGLADTGELFF. The CDR3 nucleotides read TGTGCCAGCAGTGGCCTAGCGGATACCGGGGAGCTGTTTTTT.

This clone was seen a few times. V and J are TRBV2 and TRBJ1-1; D is perhaps TRBD1 (5 bases). CDR3 length: 15 residues. Trimming took off 4 bases at V and 1 base at J, with 13 bases between the two ends. Germline V gene data show CDR1 as SNHLY and CDR2 as FYNNEI. Written as DNA, the CDR3 is TGTGCCAGCAGTGTACAGGCGATTAGGAACACTGAAGCTTTCTTT. The encoded protein is CASSVQAIRNTEAFF.

The V call is TRBV19, the J call TRBJ1-2; D not resolved. CDR1 is LNHDA and CDR2 is SQIVND in the germline V gene (reference sequence). V lost 3 bases, J lost 10 bases, and 15 bases lay in between. The CDR3 spans 13 residues. The CDR3 nucleotides are TGTGCCAGTAGTATTCGGCTGCCGGGATACTACACCTTC. Protein sequence: CASSIRLPGYYTF.

J is TRBJ1-6 and V is TRBV6-5; TRBD1 might be the D (5 bases). V was clipped by 7 bases and J by 7 bases, with 11 bases between them. Germline CDR1 reads MNHEY; CDR2 reads SVGAGI. This CDR3 has 13 amino acids. The CDR3 region has the DNA TGTGCCAGCATCGGGGGTGGGAATTCACCCCTCCACTTT. Protein sequence: CASIGGGNSPLHF.

This chain uses TRBV7-9 with TRBJ1-5; 8 nucleotides agree with TRBD1. The length of the CDR3 is 17 residues. Germline-derived CDR1 and CDR2 are SEHNR and FQNEAQ (reference sequence). With V trimmed by 3 bases and J by 3 bases, 10 bases remained unmatched. The CDR3 spells CASSFYIGQGHNQPQHF. The CDR3 DNA reads TGTGCCAGCAGCTTTTACATTGGACAGGGCCACAATCAGCCCCAGCATTTT.

The chain carries TRBV9 and TRBJ2-1; TRBD2 agrees at 12 bases. The V gene end was trimmed by 4 bases and the J gene end by 8 bases; junction bases not matched to a gene: 7. The CDR3 contains 15 residues. CDR1 and CDR2 (germline): SGDLS, YYNGEE. DNA for the CDR3: TGTGCCAGCAGCCTACTGACTAGCGGGGGAGATGAGCAGTTCTTC. Its translation: CASSLLTSGGDEQFF.

Notes on this clone: The CDR3 does not close with the conserved phenylalanine or tryptophan, likely indicating a read error. The DNA is omitted, as the CDR3 cannot be located on it reliably, and the CDR3 follows TCRdb's listing. This chain links TRBV27 with TRBJ1-5. The CDR3 is 12 residues long, ends included. Germline loops: CDR1 MNHEY, CDR2 SMNVEV (reference sequence). This chain's CDR3 is CASGLGGGGPRD.

The genes are TRBV7-9 and TRBJ2-5; D unresolved. The CDR3 consists of 13 residues. Trimming took 3 bases from V and 5 from J, leaving 10 bases between them. Per the germline V gene, CDR1 is SEHNR and CDR2 is FQNEAQ (reference sequence). The CDR3: CASSFGNWETQYF. The CDR3 coding sequence is TGTGCCAGCAGCTTCGGTAATTGGGAGACCCAGTACTTC.

This chain's CDR3 is CASSEFGGGNEQFF. The CDR3 coding sequence is TGTGCCAGCAGTGAGTTCGGCGGGGGGAATGAGCAGTTCTTC. The V gene is TRBV6-1, the J gene TRBJ2-1; 8 nucleotides match TRBD2. With V trimmed by 3 bases and J by 7 bases, 5 bases remained unmatched. There are 14 residues in the CDR3. Germline V lookup: CDR1 MNHNS, CDR2 SASEGT.

This clone was picked up a small number of times. The chain combines TRBV2 with TRBJ1-2; D unclear. There are 15 residues in the CDR3. CDR1 is SNHLY, CDR2 FYNNEI, per germline. V was shortened by 5 bases and J by 4 bases, with 17 bases between the two germline ends. CDR3 sequence (DNA): TGTGCCAGCAGTAAGGATTGGCGAGGTGGCTATGGCTACACCTTC. Amino acid sequence: CASSKDWRGGYGYTF. The variable domain in full, with the rest retrieved from reference TRBV2 and TRBJ1-2, is EPEVTQTPSHQVTQMGQEVILRCVPISNHLYFYWYRQILGQKVEFLVSFYNNEISEKSEIFDDQFSVERPDGSNFTLKIRSTKLEDSAMYFCASSKDWRGGYGYTFGSGTRLTVV.

This clone was detected only a few times. This rearrangement joins TRBV1 to TRBJ2-7; TRBD2 reflects the table's D call only, with no check against the DNA. TRBV1 is noted as a pseudogene. The CDR3 sequence is 16 residues long. DNA for the CDR3: TGCACCCGACCCAACGGACTAGCGGGATGGCCCTACGAGCAGTACTTC. Its translation is CTRPNGLAGWPYEQYF.

V and J are TRBV25-1 and TRBJ2-1; a possible D gene is TRBD1 (6 bases). Germline lookup yields CDR1 MGHDK and CDR2 SYGVNS. CDR3 size: 14 residues. Trimming removed 6 bases at V and 4 bases at J, with 13 bases between. The CDR3 region has the DNA TGTGCCAGCAGGTCCGGGACATTGTACAATGAGCAGTTCTTC. It codes for CASRSGTLYNEQFF.

The chain uses TRBV19 and TRBJ1-5; TRBD1 is a possible D gene (6 bases). This CDR3 comprises 17 residues. The germline V and J ends were trimmed by 0 bases and 3 bases, with 15 bases remaining between them. Germline V gene lookup returns CDR1 LNHDA and CDR2 SQIVND (reference sequence). In DNA form, the CDR3 reads TGTGCCAGTAGTATAGATCGTCGGGACACTAACAATCAGCCCCAGCATTTT. It is translated as CASSIDRRDTNNQPQHF. The full variable domain, rest sourced from reference TRBV19 and TRBJ1-5, is DGGITQSPKYLFRKEGQNVTLSCEQNLNHDAMYWYRQDPGQGLRLIYYSQIVNDFQKGDIAEGYSVSREKKESFPLTVTSAQKNPTAFYLCASSIDRRDTNNQPQHFGDGTRLSIL.

The chain combines TRBV5-1 with TRBJ2-5; D possibly corresponds to TRBD1 (6 bases). The germline V and J ends were trimmed by 4 bases and 1 base, with 17 bases remaining between them. CDR3 size: 16 residues. CDR1 is SGHRS, CDR2 YFSETQ, per germline. CDR3 bases: TGCGCCAGCAGCGCAGTACAGGGTGGCGCCCAAGAGACCCAGTACTTC. Encoded protein: CASSAVQGGAQETQYF.

The chain's CDR3 is CASSLSGEGQPQHF. In DNA, the CDR3 is TGTGCCAGCAGCTTGTCCGGGGAAGGTCAGCCCCAGCATTTT. The chain employs TRBV5-6 and TRBJ1-5; D not resolved. The V end lost 1 base, the J end lost 6 bases, and 11 bases lay between the germline ends. Germline loops: CDR1 SGHDT, CDR2 YYEEEE. The CDR3 covers 14 residues.

The rearrangement joins TRBV29-1 to TRBJ1-1, with 9 bases that match TRBD1. This CDR3 spans 17 amino acids. V lost 6 bases, J lost 7 bases, and 21 bases stayed unmatched. Per germline, CDR1 SQVTM and CDR2 ANQGSEA. CDR3 DNA sequence: TGCAGCGTCCAAACGGGGACAGGGTGGCTCTCCGATGGTGAAGCTTTCTTT. The encoded protein is CSVQTGTGWLSDGEAFF.

The rearrangement uses TRBV9 and TRBJ2-6; D is undetermined. From germline, CDR1 is SGDLS and CDR2 YYNGEE. The CDR3 has 12 amino acids. Trimming cost V 8 bases and J 4 bases, with 7 bases left between them. The CDR3 sequence: CASSRGANVLTF. CDR3 sequence (DNA): TGTGCCAGTTCGAGGGGGGCCAACGTCCTGACTTTC.

The chain is built from TRBV9 and TRBJ1-6; D remains ambiguous. Germline V CDR1 and CDR2: SGDLS, YYNGEE. With 0 bases removed from V and 4 bases from J, the gap between germline ends came to 5 bases. CDR3 size: 14 residues. The CDR3 loop reads CASSVDEYNSPLHF. CDR3 sequence (DNA): TGTGCCAGCAGCGTAGATGAGTATAATTCACCCCTCCACTTT. Based on the CDR3 plus reference TRBV9 and TRBJ1-6, the full variable domain is DSGVTQTPKHLITATGQRVTLRCSPRSGDLSVYWYQQSLDQGLQFLIQYYNGEERAKGNILERFSAQQFPDLHSELNLSSLELGDSALYFCASSVDEYNSPLHFGNGTRLTVT.

The chain combines TRBV5-1 with TRBJ1-1; D remains unclear. This CDR3 has 13 residues. From germline, CDR1 is SGHRS and CDR2 YFSETQ. V lost 6 bases, J lost 0 bases, and 9 bases lay in between. CDR3 DNA: TGCGCCAGCACGCGGGCCCTGAACACTGAAGCTTTCTTT. It encodes CASTRALNTEAFF.

The gene calls are TRBV28 and TRBJ2-7; 8 bases are a match to TRBD1. CDR3 size: 14 residues. The germline gives CDR1 MDHEN, CDR2 SYDVKM. The V gene end was trimmed by 1 base and the J gene end by 2 bases; junction bases not matched to a gene: 1. Written as DNA, the CDR3 is TGTGCCAGCAGTTTATCGGGACAGGCCTACGAGCAGTACTTC. Protein sequence: CASSLSGQAYEQYF.

V usage is TRBV28 and J usage is TRBJ1-2; possibly TRBD1 for D (5 bases). CDR1 MDHEN and CDR2 SYDVKM come from the germline V gene. The CDR3 extends over 13 amino acids. Trimming took 5 bases from V and 4 from J, leaving 11 bases between them. CDR3 nucleotides: TGTGCCAGCAGTCCGCATCAGGGCTATGGCTACACCTTC. Its translation: CASSPHQGYGYTF.

The V call is TRBV28, the J call TRBJ2-6, with D uncertain. V was cut by 5 bases and J by 1 base, with 12 bases left in between. CDR3 length equals 16 residues. The germline V gene has CDR1 MDHEN and CDR2 SYDVKM. The CDR3 here is CASSEIKRSGANVLTF. The CDR3 DNA reads TGTGCCAGCAGTGAAATCAAGAGGTCTGGGGCCAACGTCCTGACTTTC.

V is TRBV10-3 and J is TRBJ1-1, with TRBD1 matching over 8 bases. Germline assignment: CDR1 ENHRY and CDR2 SYGVKD. The CDR3 has 13 amino acids. Trimming at V came to 4 bases and at J to 13 bases, leaving 11 bases not matched to a gene. CDR3 in amino acids: CAISAGQGRDCFF. CDR3 nucleotides: TGTGCCATCAGTGCAGGACAGGGACGGGATTGTTTCTTT.

The rearrangement links TRBV28 to TRBJ1-5; no firm D call. V was cut by 6 bases and J by 5 bases, with 20 bases left in between. This CDR3 has 16 amino acids. Germline CDR1 MDHEN, CDR2 SYDVKM. CDR3 coding DNA: TGTGCCAGCAGCCAACTAGACGGAGCAGAATATCAGCCCCAGCATTTT. Residues: CASSQLDGAEYQPQHF.

The chain couples TRBV18 to TRBJ2-1; 13 nucleotides line up with TRBD2. With V trimmed by 3 bases and J by 5 bases, 4 bases remained unmatched. The CDR3 runs 16 residues. Germline lookup yields CDR1 KGHSH and CDR2 LQKENI. CDR3: CASSPRLAGGHNEQFF. The CDR3 region has the DNA TGTGCCAGCTCACCCAGACTAGCGGGAGGCCACAATGAGCAGTTCTTC.

This clone appeared a single time. This rearrangement joins TRBV6-4 to TRBJ2-7; 7 bases match TRBD1. The CDR3 sequence is 15 residues long. The germline gives CDR1 MRHNA, CDR2 SNTAGT. V dropped 1 base and J dropped 6; count of bases not matched to a gene: 9. CDR3: CASSDCYPRDSEQYF. As DNA, the CDR3 is TGTGCCAGCAGTGACTGCTACCCACGGGACAGCGAGCAGTACTTC.

The chain recombines TRBV28 with TRBJ1-3, with 8 bases matching TRBD1. V shed 4 bases, J shed 2 bases, and the junction held 1 base outside the gene matches. The CDR3 is 14 residues long. CDR1 MDHEN and CDR2 SYDVKM come from the germline V gene. This CDR3 is CASSSGGAGNTIYF. The CDR3 region has the DNA TGTGCCAGCAGTTCAGGGGGCGCTGGAAACACCATATATTTT.